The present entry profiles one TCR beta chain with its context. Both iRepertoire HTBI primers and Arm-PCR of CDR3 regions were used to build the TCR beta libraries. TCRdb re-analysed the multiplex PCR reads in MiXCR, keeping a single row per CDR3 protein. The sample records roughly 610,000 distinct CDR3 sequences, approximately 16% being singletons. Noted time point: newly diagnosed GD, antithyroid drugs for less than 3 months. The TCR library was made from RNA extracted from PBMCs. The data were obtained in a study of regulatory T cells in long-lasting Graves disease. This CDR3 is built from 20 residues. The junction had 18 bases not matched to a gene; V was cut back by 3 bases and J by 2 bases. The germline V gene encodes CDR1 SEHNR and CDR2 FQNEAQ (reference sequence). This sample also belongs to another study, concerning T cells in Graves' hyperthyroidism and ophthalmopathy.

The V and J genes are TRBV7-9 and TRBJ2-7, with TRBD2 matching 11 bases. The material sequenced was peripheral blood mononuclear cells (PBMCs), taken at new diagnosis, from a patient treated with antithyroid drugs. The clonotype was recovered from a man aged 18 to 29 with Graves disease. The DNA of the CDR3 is TGTGCCAGCAGCTTCGGATCCGGGACTAGCGGTACTACCTCGACCTACGAGCAGTACTTC. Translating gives CASSFGSGTSGTTSTYEQYF. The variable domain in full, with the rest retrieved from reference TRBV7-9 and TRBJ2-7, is DTGVSQNPRHKITKRGQNVTFRCDPISEHNRLYWYRQTLGQGPEFLTYFQNEAQLEKSRLLSDRFSAERPKGSFSTLEIQRTEQGDSAMYLCASSFGSGTSGTTSTYEQYFGPGTRLTVT.